The 18 T cell receptor beta chains in this list originate from one sample, sequenced in a study of blood T cell repertoires in COVID-19. The protocol was immunoSEQ multiplex PCR, while the TCRdb copy is restricted to in-frame clones and leaves out a portion. The data show around 260,000 clones, 83% seen once. The sequenced material came from peripheral blood. These receptors were collected from a woman aged 45-59 years who had recovered from COVID-19.

The sample holds one count of this clone. CDR3 nucleotides: TGTGCCAGCAGCCAAGCGGCGGGGGGGGCCTACGAGCAGTACTTC. Translation: CASSQAAGGAYEQYF. The chain combines TRBV3-1 (or the pseudogene TRBV3-2) with TRBJ2-7; 9 nucleotides line up with TRBD2. CDR1 and CDR2 (germline): LGHDT, YNNKEL (reference sequence). The CDR3 is 15 amino acids. Trimming at V came to 1 base and at J to 2 bases, leaving 3 bases not matched to a gene.

V and J are TRBV5-1 and TRBJ2-1; D not certain. Per germline, CDR1 SGHRS and CDR2 YFSETQ. Trimming pared 0 bases from V and 8 bases from J, leaving 9 bases between. The length of the CDR3 is 13 residues. CDR3 sequence reads: CASSLGGPDEQFF. The CDR3 DNA reads TGCGCCAGCAGCTTGGGTGGGCCTGATGAGCAGTTCTTC.

V gene TRBV7-2 combines with J gene TRBJ1-2; a possible D gene is TRBD1 (5 bases). V was cut by 4 bases and J by 7 bases, with 19 bases left in between. The CDR3 is 15 residues long. Germline V gives CDR1 SGHTA, CDR2 FQGNSA. Here the CDR3 DNA reads TGTGCCAGCAGCTCTTCGGACATTTCGGTATCTGGCTACACCTTC. This encodes CASSSSDISVSGYTF. The whole variable domain, remainder taken from reference TRBV7-2 and TRBJ1-2, is GAGVSQSPSNKVTEKGKDVELRCDPISGHTALYWYRQSLGQGLEFLIYFQGNSAPDKSGLPSDRFSAERTGGSVSTLTIQRTQQEDSAVYLCASSSSDISVSGYTFGSGTRLTVV.

This clone was seen only once. V gene TRBV7-9 combines with J gene TRBJ1-1; 7 bases align to TRBD1. J gave up 11 bases and V 4 bases, and 7 bases lay outside the gene matches. From germline, CDR1 is SEHNR and CDR2 FQNEAQ (reference sequence). The CDR3 has 12 residues. The CDR3 here is CASSWRQGAAFF. CDR3 DNA: TGTGCCAGCAGCTGGCGACAGGGTGCTGCTTTCTTT.

The V call is TRBV23-1, the J call TRBJ1-1, with 8 bases lining up with TRBD1. TRBV23-1 belongs to the ORF category, with a function that is uncertain. The ends lost 0 bases at V and 0 bases at J; junction bases unmatched: 15. The CDR3 covers 20 residues. The DNA of the CDR3 is TGCGCCAGCAGTCAATCTAGAGGACAGGGAAACTCTTACATGAACACTGAAGCTTTCTTT. This encodes CASSQSRGQGNSYMNTEAFF.

The genes are TRBV2 and TRBJ2-3; D remains ambiguous. The germline gives CDR1 SNHLY, CDR2 FYNNEI. V was shortened by 3 bases and J by 0 bases, with 7 bases between the two germline ends. There are 14 residues in the CDR3. This CDR3 reads CASSDYPSTDTQYF. The CDR3 coding sequence is TGTGCCAGCAGTGACTATCCTAGCACAGATACGCAGTATTTT.

V and J are TRBV4-3 and TRBJ1-6; D gene uncertain. The CDR3 length is 16 residues. The V and J ends lost 0 bases and 0 bases respectively, with 6 bases between them. Germline V gene data show CDR1 as LGHNA and CDR2 as YSLEER. CDR3 sequence: CASSQDLSSYNSPLHF. The CDR3 region has the DNA TGCGCCAGCAGCCAAGATCTAAGCTCCTATAATTCACCCCTCCACTTT.

This clone was seen just once. The chain uses TRBV4-2 and TRBJ2-5; D possibly corresponds to TRBD1 (5 bases). V lost 0 bases to trimming and J lost 5 bases, with 7 bases between them. This CDR3 is built from 13 residues. Germline assignment: CDR1 LGHNA and CDR2 YNFKEQ. The CDR3 loop reads CASSQDKGETQYF. The DNA for the CDR3 is TGTGCCAGCAGCCAAGATAAGGGGGAGACCCAGTACTTC.

The chain carries TRBV7-8 and TRBJ1-1, with a possible D match to TRBD1 (6 bases). V lost 4 bases to trimming and J lost 0 bases, with 12 bases between them. This CDR3 spans 15 amino acids. In germline, CDR1 is SGHVS, CDR2 FQNEAQ. Here the CDR3 reads CASSSRGGVNTEAFF. CDR3 coding DNA: TGTGCCAGCAGCTCTAGGGGGGGAGTGAACACTGAAGCTTTCTTT.

The chain combines TRBV3-1 (or the pseudogene TRBV3-2) with TRBJ2-5, with 15 positions matching TRBD2. After removal of 3 bases from V and 2 bases from J, the junction contained 4 bases not matched to a gene. The CDR3 extends over 17 amino acids. Germline loops: CDR1 LGHDT, CDR2 YNNKEL (reference sequence). DNA of the CDR3: TGTGCCAGCAGCCAGGGGACTAGCGGGGGGAGTCAAGAGACCCAGTACTTC. This translates into CASSQGTSGGSQETQYF.

The CDR3 loop reads CASTPPYEQYF. CDR3 in DNA: TGTGCCAGCACCCCTCCCTACGAGCAGTACTTC. The rearrangement uses TRBV27 and TRBJ2-7; D is unclear. CDR3 size: 11 residues. Trimming took 7 bases from V and 2 from J, leaving 6 bases between them. CDR1 and CDR2 from the germline V gene are MNHEY and SMNVEV (reference sequence).

This sequence joins TRBV10-3 and TRBJ2-1; the match to TRBD2 covers 13 bases. Germline V gives CDR1 ENHRY, CDR2 SYGVKD. V shed 8 bases, J shed 8 bases, and the junction held 3 bases outside the gene matches. This CDR3 is 13 amino acids long. CDR3 nucleotides: TGTGCCATCCAACTAGCGGGAGGGCATGAGCAGTTCTTC. This sequence encodes CAIQLAGGHEQFF.

This chain connects TRBV3-1 (or the pseudogene TRBV3-2) to TRBJ2-1; D is possibly TRBD2 (6 bases). The V gene lost 1 base and the J gene lost 7 bases, with 14 bases spanning the gap. Per germline, CDR1 LGHDT and CDR2 YNNKEL (reference sequence). There are 15 residues in the CDR3. The CDR3 nucleotides read TGTGCCAGCAGCCAAGTCTTGCGGGATTTGAATGAGCAGTTCTTC. It yields the protein CASSQVLRDLNEQFF.

V and J are TRBV18 and TRBJ2-7, with D maybe TRBD2 (7 bases). Germline assignment: CDR1 KGHSH and CDR2 LQKENI. The CDR3 sequence is 12 residues long. V lost 3 bases and J 6 bases, leaving 9 bases between the germline ends. The CDR3 nucleotides are TGTGCCAGCTCACCGGGAGGGGGCGAGCAGTACTTC. It translates to CASSPGGGEQYF.

The chain uses TRBV15 and TRBJ2-7, with 11 nucleotides matching TRBD1. Germline lookup yields CDR1 LNHNV and CDR2 YYDKDF (reference sequence). The CDR3 contains 17 residues. V trimming: 4 bases; J trimming: 1 base; junction bases outside the gene matches: 9. The CDR3 DNA follows: TGTGCCACCAGCACCCCCCGTGGGACAGGGGGGTCCTACGAGCAGTACTTC. This codes for CATSTPRGTGGSYEQYF.

CDR3 region: CASSRGAYEQYF. The CDR3 bases are TGTGCCAGCAGCCGGGGGGCCTACGAGCAGTACTTC. The rearrangement links TRBV5-4 to TRBJ2-7, with 7 bases fitting TRBD2. Germline V lookup: CDR1 SGHNT, CDR2 YYREEE (reference sequence). V lost 4 bases and J lost 2; bases outside the gene matches: 0. The CDR3 runs 12 residues. The full variable domain, rest sourced from reference TRBV5-4 and TRBJ2-7, is ETGVTQSPTHLIKTRGQQVTLRCSSQSGHNTVSWYQQALGQGPQFIFQYYREEENGRGNFPPRFSGLQFPNYSSELNVNALELDDSALYLCASSRGAYEQYFGPGTRLTVT.

This chain connects TRBV7-9 to TRBJ1-1; D might be TRBD1 (5 bases). The CDR3 has 14 amino acids. V was pared by 3 bases and J by 0 bases, with 8 bases between. Germline lookup yields CDR1 SEHNR and CDR2 FQNEAQ (reference sequence). CDR3 bases: TGTGCCAGCAGCTTTAGACAGATGAACACTGAAGCTTTCTTT. It encodes CASSFRQMNTEAFF. Full variable domain (remainder filled in from reference TRBV7-9 and TRBJ1-1): DTGVSQNPRHKITKRGQNVTFRCDPISEHNRLYWYRQTLGQGPEFLTYFQNEAQLEKSRLLSDRFSAERPKGSFSTLEIQRTEQGDSAMYLCASSFRQMNTEAFFGQGTRLTVV.

The rearrangement links TRBV5-6 to TRBJ2-5; TRBD2 might be the D (6 bases). CDR3 length: 15 amino acids. The V end was cut by 0 bases, the J end by 6 bases, with 15 bases between. Per germline, CDR1 SGHDT and CDR2 YYEEEE. The DNA for the CDR3 is TGTGCCAGCAGCTTGGAATTCGGGGGTCCGCAGACCCAGTACTTC. Protein product: CASSLEFGGPQTQYF.